Listed here is a single TCR beta chain. Antigen: not known. The data stem from a study of cytomegalovirus exposure and HLA in healthy donors. Study-wide results and limits: In a later analysis, compared with equally common non-associated chains, HLA-associated beta chains were more expanded. Immune exposure data for these donors was limited to CMV serostatus. Among TCR sequences, most were rare, though some public TCRs appeared in many donors. The authors later linked a missense DCLRE1C variant to TCR beta V- and J-gene trimming.

Primers for the PCR totalled 60 Vbeta and 13 Jbeta. Generated by immunoSEQ multiplex PCR, the TCRdb table keeps only in-frame clones and is missing some. In the table there are approximately 100,000 clones, 70% to 80% of which are singletons. The V end lost 0 bases, the J end lost 2 bases, and 9 bases lay between the germline ends. Germline CDR1 and CDR2: MGHRA and YSYEKL. This CDR3 has 15 residues. This clonotype was sampled from a female donor in good health and CMV-seropositive. The chain combines TRBV4-1 with TRBJ2-3; maybe TRBD2 (6 bases). Sequenced sample: PBMCs. This CDR3 reads CASSQERGDTDTQYF. As DNA, the CDR3 is TGCGCCAGCAGCCAAGAGCGGGGTGACACAGATACGCAGTATTTT.